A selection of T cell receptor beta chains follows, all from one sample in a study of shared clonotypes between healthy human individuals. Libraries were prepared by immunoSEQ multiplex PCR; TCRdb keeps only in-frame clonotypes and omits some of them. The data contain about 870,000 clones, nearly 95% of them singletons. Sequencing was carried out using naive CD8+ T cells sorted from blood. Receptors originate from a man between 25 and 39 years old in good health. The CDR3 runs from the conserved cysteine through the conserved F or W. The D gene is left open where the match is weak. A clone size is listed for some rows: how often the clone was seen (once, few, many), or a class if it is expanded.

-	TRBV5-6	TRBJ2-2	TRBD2	TGTGCCAGCAGCTGGACTAGCGGCGGGGAGCTGTTTTTT	CASSWTSGGELFF
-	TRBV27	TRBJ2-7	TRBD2	TGTGCCAGCAGTTGGACTAGCGGGAGCCACGAGCAGTACTTC	CASSWTSGSHEQYF
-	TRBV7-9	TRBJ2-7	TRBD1	TGTGCCAGCAGCTTAGCCCCTGGGACAGGAGCCTACGAGCAGTACTTC	CASSLAPGTGAYEQYF
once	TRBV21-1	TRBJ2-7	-	TGTGCCAGCAGCTGTTGGGACAGGGGGCTCGAGCAGTACTTC	CASSCWDRGLEQYF
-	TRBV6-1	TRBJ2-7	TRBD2	TGTGCCAGCACCACTAGCGGCCTCTCCTACGAGCAGTACTTC	CASTTSGLSYEQYF
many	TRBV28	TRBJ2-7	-	TGTGCCAGCAGTTCGGGGGCAGACTACGAGCAGTACTTC	CASSSGADYEQYF
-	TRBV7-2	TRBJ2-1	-	TGTGCCAGCAGCTCAAGATACAATGAGCAGTTCTTC	CASSSRYNEQFF
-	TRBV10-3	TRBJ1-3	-	TGTGCCATCAGTGAGGATCGGGCCTTCCTTGGAAACACCATATATTTT	CAISEDRAFLGNTIYF
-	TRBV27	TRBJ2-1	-	TGTGCCAGCAGGTTTGCTGGGGGTTACAATGAGCAGTTCTTC	CASRFAGGYNEQFF
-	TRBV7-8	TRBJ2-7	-	TGTGCCAGCAGCTTAGTCCAGACTGATTCCTACGAGCAGTACTTC	CASSLVQTDSYEQYF
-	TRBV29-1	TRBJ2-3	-	TGCAGCGCCGCGGGGGCGGTCCGTCTCGATACGCAGTATTTT	CSAAGAVRLDTQYF
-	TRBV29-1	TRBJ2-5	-	TGCAGCGTTGATCGACTGGGTTCAGAGACCCAGTACTTC	CSVDRLGSETQYF
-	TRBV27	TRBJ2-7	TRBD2	TGTGCCAGCAGTTTTCAGGGACTAGCGGGACGGGGTGAGCAGTACTTC	CASSFQGLAGRGEQYF
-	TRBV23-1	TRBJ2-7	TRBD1	TGCGCCAGCAGTACCGGGACAGCGCCCTACGAGCAGTACTTC	CASSTGTAPYEQYF
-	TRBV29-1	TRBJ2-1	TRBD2	TGCAGCGTTGTGGGGACCGCCGGGACTAGCGGTATAGCAAATTACAATGAGCAGTTCTTC	CSVVGTAGTSGIANYNEQFF
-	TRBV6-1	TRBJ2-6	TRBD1	TGTGCCAGCAGTGAGGGCAGGGGGCAATTTGGGGCCAACGTCCTGACTTTC	CASSEGRGQFGANVLTF
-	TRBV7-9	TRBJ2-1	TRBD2	TGTGCCAGCAGCTATCCCTTGACTAGCGGGGACAATGAGCAGTTCTTC	CASSYPLTSGDNEQFF
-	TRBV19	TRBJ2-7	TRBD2	TGTGCCAGTAGTCCGCGACTAGCTTCCTACGAGCAGTACTTC	CASSPRLASYEQYF
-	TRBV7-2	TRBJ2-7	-	TGTGCCAGCAGCTTACGGGACGGGTACTACGAGCAGTACTTC	CASSLRDGYYEQYF
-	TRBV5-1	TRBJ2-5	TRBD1	TGCGCCAGCAGCTTTACAGGGGCCCAGACGCAAGAGACCCAGTACTTC	CASSFTGAQTQETQYF
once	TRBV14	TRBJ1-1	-	TGTGCCAGCAGCCAAGATCTGGGGGATCCGTGGGCTGAAGCTTTCTTT	CASSQDLGDPWAEAFF
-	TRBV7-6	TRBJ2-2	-	TGTGCCAGCCAAAGGGACAACCGCTACAACACCGGGGAGCTGTTTTTT	CASQRDNRYNTGELFF
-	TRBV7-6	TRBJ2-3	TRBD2	TGTGCCAGCAGCTTACTACCAGCGGGAGGGGGAGATACGCAGTATTTT	CASSLLPAGGGDTQYF
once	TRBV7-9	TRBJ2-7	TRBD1	TGTGCCAGCAGCTTCGGGACAGGGGAAGAATACGAGCAGTACTTC	CASSFGTGEEYEQYF
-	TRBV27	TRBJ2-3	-	TGTGCCAGCAGTCCCAATGGAGATACGCAGTATTTT	CASSPNGDTQYF
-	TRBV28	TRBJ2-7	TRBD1	TGTGCCAGCAGTCACAGGGGACCCTACGAGCAGTACTTC	CASSHRGPYEQYF
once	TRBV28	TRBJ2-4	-	TGTGCCAGCAGCTCGGTAGAGGGGGTTTCCAAAAACATTCAGTACTTC	CASSSVEGVSKNIQYF
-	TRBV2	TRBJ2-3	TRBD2	TGTGCCAGCAGTGAAGGCGGGAGTTGGGAAGATACGCAGTATTTT	CASSEGGSWEDTQYF
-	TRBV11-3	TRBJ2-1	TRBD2	TGTGCCAGCAGGCTGACTAGCGGGAGTCGAAATGAGCAGTTCTTC	CASRLTSGSRNEQFF
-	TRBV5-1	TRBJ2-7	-	TGCGCCAGCAGCTTACAGGGATCTACCTACGAGCAGTACTTC	CASSLQGSTYEQYF
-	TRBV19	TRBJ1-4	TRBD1	TGTGCCAGTATCGGACAGGGTGCAACTAATGAAAAACTGTTTTTT	CASIGQGATNEKLFF
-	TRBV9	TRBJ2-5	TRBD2	TGTGCCAGCCAAGGGACTAGCGGGACCCAAGAGACCCAGTACTTC	CASQGTSGTQETQYF
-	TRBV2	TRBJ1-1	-	TGTGCCAGAAACCGGAGGGAAGCTTTCTTT	CARNRREAFF
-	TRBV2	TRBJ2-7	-	TGTGCCAGCAGTGCCCAGGGGGGAGCCTACGAGCAGTACTTC	CASSAQGGAYEQYF
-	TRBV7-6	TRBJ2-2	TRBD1	TGTGCCAGCAGCTTTTGGAGCCAGGGGGCTACCGGGGAGCTGTTTTTT	CASSFWSQGATGELFF